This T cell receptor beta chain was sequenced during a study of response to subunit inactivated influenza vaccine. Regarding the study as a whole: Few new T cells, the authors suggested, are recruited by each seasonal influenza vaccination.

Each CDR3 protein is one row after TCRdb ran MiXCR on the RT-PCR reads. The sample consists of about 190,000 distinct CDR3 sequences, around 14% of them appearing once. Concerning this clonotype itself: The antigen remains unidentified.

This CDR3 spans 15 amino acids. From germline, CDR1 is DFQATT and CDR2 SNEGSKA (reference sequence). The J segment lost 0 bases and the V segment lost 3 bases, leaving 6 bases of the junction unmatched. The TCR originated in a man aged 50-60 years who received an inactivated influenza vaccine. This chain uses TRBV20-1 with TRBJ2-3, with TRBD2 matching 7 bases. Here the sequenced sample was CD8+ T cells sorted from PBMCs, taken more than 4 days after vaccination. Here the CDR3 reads CSASLLAFSTDTQYF. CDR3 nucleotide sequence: TGCAGTGCTAGTTTACTAGCGTTTAGCACAGATACGCAGTATTTT.